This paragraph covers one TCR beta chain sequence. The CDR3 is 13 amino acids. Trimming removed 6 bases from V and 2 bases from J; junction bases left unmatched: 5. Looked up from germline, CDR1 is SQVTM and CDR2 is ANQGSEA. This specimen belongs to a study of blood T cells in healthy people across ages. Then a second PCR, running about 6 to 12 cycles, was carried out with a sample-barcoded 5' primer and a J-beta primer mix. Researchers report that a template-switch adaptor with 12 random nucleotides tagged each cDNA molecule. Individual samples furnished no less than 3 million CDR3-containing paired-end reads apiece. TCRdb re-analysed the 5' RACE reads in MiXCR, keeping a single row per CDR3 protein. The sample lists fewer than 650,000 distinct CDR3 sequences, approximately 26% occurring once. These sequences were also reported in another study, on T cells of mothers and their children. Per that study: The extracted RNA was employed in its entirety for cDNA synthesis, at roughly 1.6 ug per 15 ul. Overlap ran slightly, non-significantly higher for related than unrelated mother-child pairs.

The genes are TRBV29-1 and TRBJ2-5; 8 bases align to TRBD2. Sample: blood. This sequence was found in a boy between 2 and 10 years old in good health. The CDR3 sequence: CSVREGIQETQYF. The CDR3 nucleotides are TGCAGCGTCCGGGAGGGGATACAAGAGACCCAGTACTTC.